This TCR beta chain was identified in a study of T cells in Graves' hyperthyroidism and ophthalmopathy. RNA transcripts yielded amplified TCR beta CDR3 regions. Using the HTBI primer set, a first-round RT-PCR was run on the TCR CDR3. In TCRdb, the multiplex PCR reads were re-called with MiXCR into one record per CDR3 protein. The sample holds around 600,000 distinct CDR3 sequences, roughly 15% seen once. The CDR3 loop spans 17 amino acids. Germline CDR1 and CDR2: KGHSH and LQKENI. V lost 1 base to trimming and J lost 8 bases; unmatched junction nucleotides: 10. Uncontrolled infection, other autoimmune disease, pregnancy or lactation disqualified patients from enrolment.

The chain joins TRBV18 to TRBJ1-6; 8 bases align to TRBD1. The sample taken for sequencing was blood. The sequence derives from a woman aged 45-65 years with Graves' ophthalmopathy. The CDR3 reads CASSPRRGQGSDSPLHF. In DNA, the CDR3 is TGTGCCAGCTCACCACGAAGAGGACAGGGATCGGATTCACCCCTCCACTTT.